This TCR beta chain comes out of a study of T cell repertoires in cytomegalovirus infection. Across the study: Evidence of both CMV infection and a matching HLA type came from public TCR beta signatures.

CDR3 length: 17 residues. Germline lookup yields CDR1 LNHDA and CDR2 SQIVND (reference sequence). V was trimmed by 3 bases and J by 7 bases, leaving 22 bases between them. One entry per CDR3 protein, called by TCRdb with MiXCR from the reads. This table holds about 490,000 distinct CDR3 sequences, around a quarter found once. This chain joins TRBV19 and TRBJ1-5; tentatively, D is TRBD1 (5 bases). The clonotype comes from a human donor in good health (CMV status not recorded). Some clones in this sample may be carry-over from other donors' samples. The sample consisted of PBMCs. CDR3 DNA sequence: TGTGCCAGTAGTATTGGGGGTCGGCCAGTCTCGAAACAGCCCCAGCATTTT. Its protein is CASSIGGRPVSKQPQHF.